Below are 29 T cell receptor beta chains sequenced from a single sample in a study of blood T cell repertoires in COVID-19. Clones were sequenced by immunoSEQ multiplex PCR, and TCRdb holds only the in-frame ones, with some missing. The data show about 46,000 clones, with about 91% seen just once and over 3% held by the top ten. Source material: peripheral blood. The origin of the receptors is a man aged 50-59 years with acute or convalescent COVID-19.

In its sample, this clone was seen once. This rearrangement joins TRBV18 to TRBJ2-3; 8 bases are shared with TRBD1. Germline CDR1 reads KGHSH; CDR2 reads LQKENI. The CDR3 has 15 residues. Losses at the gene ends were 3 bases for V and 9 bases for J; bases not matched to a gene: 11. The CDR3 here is CASSPEGQGKRTQYF. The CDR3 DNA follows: TGTGCCAGCTCACCGGAAGGACAGGGAAAACGGACGCAGTATTTT. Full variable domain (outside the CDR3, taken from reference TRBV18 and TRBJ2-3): NAGVMQNPRHLVRRRGQEARLRCSPMKGHSHVYWYRQLPEEGLKFMVYLQKENIIDESGMPKERFSAEFPKEGPSILRIQQVVRGDSAAYFCASSPEGQGKRTQYFGPGTRLTVL.

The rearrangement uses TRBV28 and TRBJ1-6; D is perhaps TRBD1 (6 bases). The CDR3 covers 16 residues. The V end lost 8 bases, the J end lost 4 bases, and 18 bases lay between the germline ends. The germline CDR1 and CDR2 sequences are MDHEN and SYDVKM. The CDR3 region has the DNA TGTGCCAGCTTACAGGGCCCGAATTCTTATAATTCACCCCTCCACTTT. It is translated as CASLQGPNSYNSPLHF.

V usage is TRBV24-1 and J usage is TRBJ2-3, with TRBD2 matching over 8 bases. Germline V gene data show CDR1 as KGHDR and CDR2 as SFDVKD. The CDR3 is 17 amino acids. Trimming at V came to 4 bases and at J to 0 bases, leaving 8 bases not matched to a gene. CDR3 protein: CATSDRTSGLSTDTQYF. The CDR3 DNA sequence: TGTGCCACCAGTGACCGAACTAGCGGACTAAGCACAGATACGCAGTATTTT.

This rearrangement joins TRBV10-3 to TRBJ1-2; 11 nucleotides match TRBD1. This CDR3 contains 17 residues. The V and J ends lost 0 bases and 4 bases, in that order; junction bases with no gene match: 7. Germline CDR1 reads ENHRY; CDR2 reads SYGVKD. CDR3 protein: CAISESEGQGVLYGYTF. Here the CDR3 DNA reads TGTGCCATCAGTGAGTCGGAGGGACAGGGGGTACTCTATGGCTACACCTTC.

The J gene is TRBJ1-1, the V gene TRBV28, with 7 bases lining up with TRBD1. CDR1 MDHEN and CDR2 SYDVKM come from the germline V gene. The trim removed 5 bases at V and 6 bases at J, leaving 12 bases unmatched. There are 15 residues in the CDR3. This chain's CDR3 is CASSAQRQGDAEAFF. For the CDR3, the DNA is TGTGCCAGCAGTGCCCAACGACAGGGTGACGCTGAAGCTTTCTTT.

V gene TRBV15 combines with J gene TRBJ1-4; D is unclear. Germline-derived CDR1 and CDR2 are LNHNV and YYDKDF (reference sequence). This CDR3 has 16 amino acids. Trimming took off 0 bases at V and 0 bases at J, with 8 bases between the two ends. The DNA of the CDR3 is TGTGCCACCAGCAGAGATTACCGGGCAACTAATGAAAAACTGTTTTTT. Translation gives CATSRDYRATNEKLFF.

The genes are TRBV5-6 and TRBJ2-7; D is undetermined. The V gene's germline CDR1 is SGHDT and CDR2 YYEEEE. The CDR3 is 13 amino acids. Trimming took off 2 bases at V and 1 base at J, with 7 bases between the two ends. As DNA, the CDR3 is TGTGCCAGCAGCTTAGACTGGTCCTACGAGCAGTACTTC. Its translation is CASSLDWSYEQYF.

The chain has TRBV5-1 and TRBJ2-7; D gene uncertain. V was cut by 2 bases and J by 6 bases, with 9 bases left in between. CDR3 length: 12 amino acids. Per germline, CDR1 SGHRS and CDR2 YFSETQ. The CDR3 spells CASSFDIGEQYF. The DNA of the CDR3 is TGCGCCAGCAGCTTTGACATTGGCGAGCAGTACTTC. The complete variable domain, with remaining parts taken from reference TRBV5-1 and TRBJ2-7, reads KAGVTQTPRYLIKTRGQQVTLSCSPISGHRSVSWYQQTPGQGLQFLFEYFSETQRNKGNFPGRFSGRQFSNSRSEMNVSTLELGDSALYLCASSFDIGEQYFGPGTRLTVT.

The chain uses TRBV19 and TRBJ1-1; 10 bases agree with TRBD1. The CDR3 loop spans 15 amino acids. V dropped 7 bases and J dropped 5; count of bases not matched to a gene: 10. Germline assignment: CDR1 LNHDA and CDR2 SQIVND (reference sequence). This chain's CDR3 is CASITPGTGVTEAFF. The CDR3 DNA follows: TGTGCCAGTATAACTCCCGGGACAGGGGTAACTGAAGCTTTCTTT.

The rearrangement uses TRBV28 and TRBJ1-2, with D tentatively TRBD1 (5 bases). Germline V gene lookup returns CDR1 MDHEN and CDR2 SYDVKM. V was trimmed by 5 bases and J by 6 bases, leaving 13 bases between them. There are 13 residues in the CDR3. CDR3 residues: CASSPGFSDGYTF. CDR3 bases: TGTGCCAGCAGTCCAGGGTTCTCGGATGGCTACACCTTC.

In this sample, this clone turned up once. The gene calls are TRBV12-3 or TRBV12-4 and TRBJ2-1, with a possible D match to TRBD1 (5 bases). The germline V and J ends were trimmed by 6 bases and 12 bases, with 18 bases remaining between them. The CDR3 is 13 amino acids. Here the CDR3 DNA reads TGTGCCAGCAGGTTGATGGGGATAGGGGTGCAGTTCTTC. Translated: CASRLMGIGVQFF.

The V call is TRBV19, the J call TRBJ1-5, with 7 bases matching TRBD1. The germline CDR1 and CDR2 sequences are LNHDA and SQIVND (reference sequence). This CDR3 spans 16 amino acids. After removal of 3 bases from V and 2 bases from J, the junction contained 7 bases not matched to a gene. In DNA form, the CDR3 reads TGTGCCAGTAGTATGGTCGGCAGGGGGGGCAATCAGCCCCAGCATTTT. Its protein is CASSMVGRGGNQPQHF.

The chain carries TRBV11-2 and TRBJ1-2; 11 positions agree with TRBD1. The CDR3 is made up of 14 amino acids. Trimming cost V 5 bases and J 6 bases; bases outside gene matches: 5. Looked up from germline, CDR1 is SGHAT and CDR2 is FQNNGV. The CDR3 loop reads CASSLGTGGDGYTF. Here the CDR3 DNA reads TGTGCCAGCAGCCTAGGGACAGGGGGGGATGGCTACACCTTC.

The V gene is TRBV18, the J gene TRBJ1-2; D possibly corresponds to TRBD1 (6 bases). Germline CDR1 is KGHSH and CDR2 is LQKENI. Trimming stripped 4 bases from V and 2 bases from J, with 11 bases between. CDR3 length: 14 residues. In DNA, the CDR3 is TGTGCCAGCTCACGAAACAGGGAAAACTATGGCTACACCTTC. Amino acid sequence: CASSRNRENYGYTF. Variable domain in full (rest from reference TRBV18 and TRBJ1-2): NAGVMQNPRHLVRRRGQEARLRCSPMKGHSHVYWYRQLPEEGLKFMVYLQKENIIDESGMPKERFSAEFPKEGPSILRIQQVVRGDSAAYFCASSRNRENYGYTFGSGTRLTVV.

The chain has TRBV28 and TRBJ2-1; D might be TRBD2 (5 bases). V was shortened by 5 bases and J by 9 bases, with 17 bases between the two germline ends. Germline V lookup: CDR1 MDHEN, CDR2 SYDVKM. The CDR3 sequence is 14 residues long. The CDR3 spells CASSTRASGGEQFF. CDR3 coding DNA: TGTGCCAGCAGTACCCGGGCCAGCGGCGGTGAGCAGTTCTTC.

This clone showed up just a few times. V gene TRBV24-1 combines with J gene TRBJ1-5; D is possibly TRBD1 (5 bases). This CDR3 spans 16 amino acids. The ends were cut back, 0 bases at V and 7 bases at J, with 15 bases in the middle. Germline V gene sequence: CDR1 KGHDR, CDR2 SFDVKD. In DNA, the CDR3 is TGTGCCACCAGTGATTTGCGGGGCAGGGAGGAACAGCCCCAGCATTTT. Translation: CATSDLRGREEQPQHF.

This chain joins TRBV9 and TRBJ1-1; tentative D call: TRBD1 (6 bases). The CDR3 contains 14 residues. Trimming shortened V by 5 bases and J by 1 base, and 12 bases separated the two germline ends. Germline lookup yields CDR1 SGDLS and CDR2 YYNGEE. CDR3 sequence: CASSWGQGNTEAFF. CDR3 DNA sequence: TGTGCCAGCAGTTGGGGGCAGGGGAACACTGAAGCTTTCTTT.

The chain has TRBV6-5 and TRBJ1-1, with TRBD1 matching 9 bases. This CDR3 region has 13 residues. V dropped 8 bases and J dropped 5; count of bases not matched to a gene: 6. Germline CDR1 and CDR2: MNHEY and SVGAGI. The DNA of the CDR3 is TGTGCCAGCTGCCGGGACAGGGTGACTGAAGCTTTCTTT. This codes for CASCRDRVTEAFF.

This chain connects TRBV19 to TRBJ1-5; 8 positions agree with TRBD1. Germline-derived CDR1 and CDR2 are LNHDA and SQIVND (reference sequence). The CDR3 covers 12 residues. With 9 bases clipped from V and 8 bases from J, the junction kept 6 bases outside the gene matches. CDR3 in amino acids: CASDRGIEPQHF. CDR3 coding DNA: TGTGCCAGCGACAGGGGTATTGAGCCCCAGCATTTT.

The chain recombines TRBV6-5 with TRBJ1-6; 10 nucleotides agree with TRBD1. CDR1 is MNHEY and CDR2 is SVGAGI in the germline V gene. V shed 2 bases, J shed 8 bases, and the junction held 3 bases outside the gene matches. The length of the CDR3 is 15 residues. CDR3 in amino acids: CASSYAGQGYSPLHF. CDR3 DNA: TGTGCCAGCAGTTACGCGGGACAGGGGTATTCACCCCTCCACTTT.

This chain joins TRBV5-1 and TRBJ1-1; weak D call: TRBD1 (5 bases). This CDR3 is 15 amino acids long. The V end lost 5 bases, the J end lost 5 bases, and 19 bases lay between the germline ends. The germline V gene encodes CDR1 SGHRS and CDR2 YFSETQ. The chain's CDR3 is CASRGGVREGTEAFF. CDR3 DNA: TGCGCCAGCAGGGGAGGGGTCCGAGAGGGGACTGAAGCTTTCTTT.

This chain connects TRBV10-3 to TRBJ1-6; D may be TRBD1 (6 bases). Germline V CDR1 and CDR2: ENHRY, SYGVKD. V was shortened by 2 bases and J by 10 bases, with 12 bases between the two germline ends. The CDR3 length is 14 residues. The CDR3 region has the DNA TGTGCCATCAGTGAGAGGGGGATGGGGTCACCCCTCCACTTT. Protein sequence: CAISERGMGSPLHF.

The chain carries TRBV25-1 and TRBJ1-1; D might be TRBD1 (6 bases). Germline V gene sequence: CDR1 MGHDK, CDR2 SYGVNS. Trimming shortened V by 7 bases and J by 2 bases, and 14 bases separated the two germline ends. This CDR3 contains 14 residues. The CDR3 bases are TGTGCCAGCATAGGCAGGGGATTAAACACTGAAGCTTTCTTT. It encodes CASIGRGLNTEAFF.

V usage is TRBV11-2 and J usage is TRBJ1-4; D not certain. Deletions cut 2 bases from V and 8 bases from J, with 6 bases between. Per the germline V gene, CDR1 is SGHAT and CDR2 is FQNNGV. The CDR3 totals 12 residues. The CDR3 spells CASSLLPEKLFF. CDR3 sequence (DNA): TGTGCCAGCAGCTTACTTCCGGAAAAACTGTTTTTT.

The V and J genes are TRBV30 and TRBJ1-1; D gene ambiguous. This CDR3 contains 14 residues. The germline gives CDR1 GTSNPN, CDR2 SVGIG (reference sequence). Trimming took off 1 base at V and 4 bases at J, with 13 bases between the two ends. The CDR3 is CAWSGALGGTEAFF. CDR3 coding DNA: TGTGCCTGGAGTGGGGCTTTAGGAGGCACTGAAGCTTTCTTT.

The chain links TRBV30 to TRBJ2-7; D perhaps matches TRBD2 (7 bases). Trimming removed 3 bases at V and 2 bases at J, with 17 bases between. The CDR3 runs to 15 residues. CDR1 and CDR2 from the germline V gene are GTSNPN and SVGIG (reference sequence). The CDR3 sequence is CAWRPGGLMTYEQYF. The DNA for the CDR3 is TGTGCCTGGAGGCCCGGGGGGCTGATGACCTACGAGCAGTACTTC.

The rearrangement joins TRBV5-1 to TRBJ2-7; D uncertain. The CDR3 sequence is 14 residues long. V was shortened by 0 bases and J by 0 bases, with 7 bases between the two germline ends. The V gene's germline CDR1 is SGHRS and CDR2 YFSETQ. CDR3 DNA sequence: TGCGCCAGCAGCTTGGACGTTAGCTCCTACGAGCAGTACTTC. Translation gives CASSLDVSSYEQYF. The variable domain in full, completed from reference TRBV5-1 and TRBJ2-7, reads KAGVTQTPRYLIKTRGQQVTLSCSPISGHRSVSWYQQTPGQGLQFLFEYFSETQRNKGNFPGRFSGRQFSNSRSEMNVSTLELGDSALYLCASSLDVSSYEQYFGPGTRLTVT.

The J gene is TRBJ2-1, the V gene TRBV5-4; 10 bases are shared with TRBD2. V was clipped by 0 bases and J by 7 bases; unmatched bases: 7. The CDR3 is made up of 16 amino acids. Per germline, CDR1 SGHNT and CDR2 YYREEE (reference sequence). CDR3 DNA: TGTGCCAGCAGCTTGGAGGCTCTAGCGGGGGTAAATGAGCAGTTCTTC. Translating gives CASSLEALAGVNEQFF.

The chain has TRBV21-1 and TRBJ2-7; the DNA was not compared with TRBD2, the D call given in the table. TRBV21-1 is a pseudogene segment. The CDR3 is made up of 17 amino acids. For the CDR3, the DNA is TGTGCCAGCAGCAAACTTTTCGGGACTAGCGGGGTCATTGGTAGGTACTTC. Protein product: CASSKLFGTSGVIGRYF.